This TCR beta chain was captured by sequencing in a study of blood T cell repertoires in COVID-19 (dated by TCRdb to 2020 to 2021). With regard to the full study: Collaborator samples came from the United States, Italy and Spain and covered acute and convalescent phases of COVID-19. Subjects who had been exposed to COVID-19, were actively infected with it, or had recovered from it provided the deeply sampled blood TCRbeta repertoires that made up the dataset. Samples were obtained from the ongoing ImmuneRACE study (first 160 participants) and from some 1,200 subjects provided by 6 global collaborators. A freely available public database, intended as a resource for researchers studying the immune response to SARS-CoV-2, is where the repertoires were released. Where available, HLA class I and class II types were taken from metadata supplied by the sample provider and were not determined by assay-based typing. The prospective study material was composed of cDNA or gDNA derived from T cells, B-cell-depleted T cells, or PBMCs. Sample metadata almost always included a de-identified subject ID, COVID-19 status, age in years and sex. The research as a whole found: The quantity of clinical and demographic metadata differed by source and by participant and was supplied without curation.

Comment on this clone: The clone's antigen remains unknown. Within one base of it there is no much larger clone, and no base qualities were kept.

TCRbeta CDR3 regions were amplified from genomic DNA using the immunoSEQ Assay, a bias-controlled multiplex PCR. The source study handled its data this way. Within the assay, amplification of reference gene primers was used to estimate how many nucleated cells each sample contained. To quantify the absolute abundance of each unique TCRbeta CDR3 rearrangement, sequence reads were collapsed and filtered. For each sample, productive Simpson clonality was calculated by taking the square root of Simpson's diversity index across productive rearrangements. The clones in this table, taken by TCRdb from immuneACCESS, are in-frame only. Not every clone is retained; where verified, under half of the shortfall comes from an unresolved V gene, and the cause of the rest is unknown. V and J calls and clone size come straight from that table; D and trimming were deduced from the DNA. This sample has roughly 27,000 clones in its table, and 75% to 90% of those were observed once. The biggest ten clones account for around 10% of the sample.

In the germline V gene (reference sequence), CDR1 corresponds to LNHDA and CDR2 to SQIVND. Taken from cysteine to phenylalanine, the CDR3 has 19 residues. The sequence is cut down to CDR3 DNA, 57 bases in frame from base 1. Trimming costs V 6 bases and J 0 bases, and their ends lie 21 bases apart. Collaborating institutions collected whole blood in K2EDTA tubes following their own protocols. For TCRbeta analysis, collaborators shipped samples in one of three forms: frozen whole blood, isolated PBMCs, or DNA extracted from either of those sample types. The clonotype was recovered from a man in his fifties or sixties with acute or convalescent COVID-19. The chain uses TRBV19 and TRBJ2-6; the D region possibly corresponds to TRBD1 (6 bases align). Material for sequencing was peripheral blood. The DNA sequence follows: TGTGCCAGTAGATACCCCCAGAGGGCAGGGGACTCTGGGGCCAACGTCCTGACTTTC. Protein translation: CASRYPQRAGDSGANVLTF. The CDR3, completed at both ends by the reference TRBV19 and TRBJ2-6 genes, gives the full variable domain DGGITQSPKYLFRKEGQNVTLSCEQNLNHDAMYWYRQDPGQGLRLIYYSQIVNDFQKGDIAEGYSVSREKKESFPLTVTSAQKNPTAFYLCASRYPQRAGDSGANVLTFGAGSRLTVL.